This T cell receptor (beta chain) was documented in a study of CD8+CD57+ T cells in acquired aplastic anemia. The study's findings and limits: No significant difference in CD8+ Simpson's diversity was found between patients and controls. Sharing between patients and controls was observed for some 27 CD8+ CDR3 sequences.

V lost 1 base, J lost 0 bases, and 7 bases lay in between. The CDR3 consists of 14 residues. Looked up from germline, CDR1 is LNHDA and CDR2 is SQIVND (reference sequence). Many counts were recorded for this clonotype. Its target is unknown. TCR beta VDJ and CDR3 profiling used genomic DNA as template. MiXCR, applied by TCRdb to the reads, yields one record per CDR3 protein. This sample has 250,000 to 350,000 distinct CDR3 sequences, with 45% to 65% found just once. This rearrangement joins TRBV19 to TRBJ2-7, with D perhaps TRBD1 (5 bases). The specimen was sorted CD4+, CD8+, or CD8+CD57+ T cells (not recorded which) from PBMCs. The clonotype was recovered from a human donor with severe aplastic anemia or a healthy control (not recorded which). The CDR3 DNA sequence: TGTGCCAGTAGTATAGGGCAGGGCTCCTACGAGCAGTACTTC. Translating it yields CASSIGQGSYEQYF.